Shown below are 30 T cell receptor beta chains from a single sample sequenced in a study of a mutant IDH1 vaccine in newly diagnosed glioma. Their target antigens are unknown. Data came from immunoSEQ multiplex PCR; TCRdb stores just in-frame clones and leaves some out. The data contain more than 35,000 clones, about four fifths of them seen just once; the ten biggest clones take up 4.5% to 6%. Time point reported: week 35, safety follow-up. Vaccination used 300 ug of mutant IDH1 20-mer peptide per dose, with topical imiquimod. This specimen was PBMCs, taken from a glioma patient whose treatment included an IDH1 peptide vaccine. The receptors were sampled from a woman aged 40 to 49 with glioma. Some clones in this sample may be carry-over from other donors' samples.

The CDR3 here is CASNRFSGANVLTF. The CDR3 DNA follows: TGTGCCAGCAATCGGTTCTCTGGGGCCAACGTCCTGACTTTC. The chain employs TRBV2 and TRBJ2-6; D not resolved. Trimming pared 7 bases from V and 0 bases from J, leaving 7 bases between. Germline V gene sequence: CDR1 SNHLY, CDR2 FYNNEI. The CDR3 has 14 amino acids.

The chain couples TRBV14 to TRBJ1-4; TRBD1 might be the D (5 bases). Per the germline V gene, CDR1 is SGHDN and CDR2 is FVKESK. V was clipped by 0 bases and J by 8 bases, with 16 bases between them. The CDR3 runs to 16 residues. In DNA form, the CDR3 reads TGTGCCAGCAGCCAAGAAGGGGCAGCATTTGGAGAAAAACTGTTTTTT. Translated: CASSQEGAAFGEKLFF.

This clone showed up just once. V usage is TRBV5-1 and J usage is TRBJ1-3; D is ambiguous. This CDR3 contains 14 residues. V was shortened by 0 bases and J by 0 bases, with 4 bases between the two germline ends. Germline V gene lookup returns CDR1 SGHRS and CDR2 YFSETQ. The CDR3 nucleotides read TGCGCCAGCAGCTTGGGGACCTCTGGAAACACCATATATTTT. This gives the protein CASSLGTSGNTIYF.

V is TRBV7-2 and J is TRBJ1-1; D possibly corresponds to TRBD1 (5 bases). The CDR3 spans 13 residues. Germline V CDR1 and CDR2: SGHTA, FQGNSA. Between the trimmed V and J ends, which lost 1 base and 8 bases, there was a span of 11 bases. CDR3 protein: CASSLERQLEAFF. The CDR3 nucleotides are TGTGCCAGCAGCTTAGAGAGACAGCTAGAAGCTTTCTTT.

The chain links TRBV4-3 to TRBJ1-2; 7 bases fit TRBD1. V trimming: 4 bases; J trimming: 4 bases; junction bases outside the gene matches: 3. Per germline, CDR1 LGHNA and CDR2 YSLEER. The CDR3 spans 13 residues. The CDR3 loop reads CASSPGTAYGYTF. The DNA for the CDR3 is TGCGCCAGCAGCCCAGGGACAGCCTATGGCTACACCTTC.

This clone has a handful of counts. The V call is TRBV18, the J call TRBJ2-3; D uncertain. Trimming stripped 3 bases from V and 4 bases from J, with 11 bases between. The germline V gene encodes CDR1 KGHSH and CDR2 LQKENI. The CDR3 is 14 residues long. The chain's CDR3 is CASSPIPVSDTQYF. The CDR3 nucleotides are TGTGCCAGCTCACCGATTCCCGTATCAGATACGCAGTATTTT.

The V gene is TRBV7-9, the J gene TRBJ1-4, with D hard to call. In germline, CDR1 is SEHNR, CDR2 FQNEAQ (reference sequence). There are 15 residues in the CDR3. V was cut by 5 bases and J by 3 bases, with 13 bases left in between. The CDR3 DNA follows: TGTGCCAGCAGCCCAGCTCGAAGCCCTAATGAAAAACTGTTTTTT. Encoded protein: CASSPARSPNEKLFF.

The chain is built from TRBV29-1 and TRBJ2-7; 8 nucleotides match TRBD2. J gave up 0 bases and V 6 bases, and 4 bases lay outside the gene matches. Per germline, CDR1 SQVTM and CDR2 ANQGSEA. The CDR3 extends over 13 amino acids. CDR3 loop: CSVGGGTSYEQYF. CDR3 coding DNA: TGCAGCGTCGGGGGGGGCACCTCCTACGAGCAGTACTTC.

This clone was counted a few times. The chain is built from TRBV5-1 and TRBJ2-2; D gene uncertain. Per the germline V gene, CDR1 is SGHRS and CDR2 is YFSETQ. CDR3 length: 14 amino acids. V shed 5 bases and J shed 1 base, with 9 bases lying between them. CDR3 DNA: TGCGCCAGCAGAGTCGGCTTGAACACCGGGGAGCTGTTTTTT. It yields the protein CASRVGLNTGELFF.

The chain employs TRBV27 and TRBJ1-2, with D possibly TRBD1 on 6 matching bases. V was trimmed by 10 bases and J by 7 bases, leaving 16 bases between them. The CDR3 length is 12 residues. CDR1 is MNHEY and CDR2 is SMNVEV in the germline V gene (reference sequence). As DNA, the CDR3 is TGTGCCACGGGTGGCGGAGGGGGTGGCTACACCTTC. Amino acids: CATGGGGGGYTF.

The chain couples TRBV5-5 to TRBJ1-6; the D is unclear. The CDR3 has 13 amino acids. V was pared by 2 bases and J by 8 bases, with 8 bases between. The germline V gene has CDR1 SGHKS and CDR2 YYEKEE (reference sequence). In nucleotides, the CDR3 is TGTGCCAGCAGCTTAGAGCAGGATTCACCCCTCCACTTT. Translating it yields CASSLEQDSPLHF. The full variable domain, with the rest looked up from reference TRBV5-5 and TRBJ1-6, is DAGVTQSPTHLIKTRGQQVTLRCSPISGHKSVSWYQQVLGQGPQFIFQYYEKEERGRGNFPDRFSARQFPNYSSELNVNALLLGDSALYLCASSLEQDSPLHFGNGTRLTVT.

This rearrangement joins TRBV5-4 to TRBJ2-7; a weak D match, TRBD2 (6 bases). V shed 4 bases and J shed 3 bases, with 11 bases lying between them. This CDR3 has 13 amino acids. Per the germline V gene, CDR1 is SGHNT and CDR2 is YYREEE (reference sequence). The CDR3 bases are TGTGCCAGCAGCCCCGGGACTTTCTACGAGCAGTACTTC. Amino acids: CASSPGTFYEQYF.

This clone was detected a few times. At one end, the junction sequence differs from germline, possibly due to a read error. The chain employs TRBV7-9 and TRBJ1-1; D perhaps matches TRBD1 (6 bases). CDR3 length equals 12 residues. The V gene's germline CDR1 is SEHNR and CDR2 FQNEAQ (reference sequence). The CDR3 loop reads CASSGDIPPQGF. The CDR3 DNA is TGTGCCAGCAGCGGGGACATACCCCCCCAGGGATTT.

In its sample, this clone was seen once. The V call is TRBV19, the J call TRBJ1-1; D call uncertain. The CDR3 sequence is 15 residues long. The germline CDR1 and CDR2 sequences are LNHDA and SQIVND (reference sequence). The V and J ends lost 1 base and 1 base respectively, with 10 bases between them. The CDR3 sequence is CASSIVVAPNTEAFF. The CDR3 region has the DNA TGTGCCAGTAGTATAGTAGTTGCCCCGAACACTGAAGCTTTCTTT.

This rearrangement joins TRBV29-1 to TRBJ2-2; no clear D. With 7 bases removed from V and 0 bases from J, the gap between germline ends came to 15 bases. There are 15 residues in the CDR3. CDR1 is SQVTM and CDR2 is ANQGSEA in the germline V gene. CDR3 in amino acids: CSARTGGTNTGELFF. CDR3 sequence (DNA): TGCAGCGCTCGGACGGGCGGAACGAACACCGGGGAGCTGTTTTTT.

The gene calls are TRBV5-4 and TRBJ1-2; no reliable D call. Germline CDR1 is SGHNT and CDR2 is YYREEE (reference sequence). Trimming removed 6 bases from V and 9 bases from J, with 21 bases in between. This CDR3 spans 14 amino acids. CDR3 bases: TGTGCCAGCATCCCGGACGGAAGAGGTACAAGCTACACCTTC. Translated, it gives CASIPDGRGTSYTF.

The chain is built from TRBV19 and TRBJ2-1, with 8 bases that match TRBD2. The J segment lost 7 bases and the V segment lost 7 bases, leaving 12 bases of the junction unmatched. CDR3 size: 15 residues. The germline V gene has CDR1 LNHDA and CDR2 SQIVND (reference sequence). The chain's CDR3 is CASTPLAVPGNEQFF. The CDR3 bases are TGTGCCAGTACCCCACTAGCGGTGCCTGGTAATGAGCAGTTCTTC.

This chain connects TRBV7-8 to TRBJ1-2, with no clear D. The ends were cut back, 1 base at V and 4 bases at J, with 16 bases in the middle. CDR3 size: 16 residues. In germline, CDR1 is SGHVS, CDR2 FQNEAQ. CDR3 sequence reads: CASSLDPGLAGYGYTF. The CDR3 DNA sequence: TGTGCCAGCAGCTTAGACCCCGGCCTGGCAGGCTATGGCTACACCTTC. The full variable domain, in which reference TRBV7-8 and TRBJ1-2 provide the parts outside the CDR3, is GAGVSQSPRYKVAKRGQDVALRCDPISGHVSLFWYQQALGQGPEFLTYFQNEAQLDKSGLPSDRFFAERPEGSVSTLKIQRTQQEDSAVYLCASSLDPGLAGYGYTFGSGTRLTVV.

This chain uses TRBV6-6 with TRBJ2-3; 7 nucleotides align to TRBD1. Germline CDR1 and CDR2: MNHNY and SVGAGI (reference sequence). The CDR3 runs to 15 residues. Germline trimming cut 8 bases from V and 3 bases from J; bases unmatched to any gene: 11. The CDR3 is CASGPGQRLTDTQYF. In DNA form, the CDR3 reads TGTGCCAGCGGTCCGGGACAGCGATTAACAGATACGCAGTATTTT.

The chain uses TRBV10-3 and TRBJ2-3, with 7 bases matching TRBD2. V shed 7 bases, J shed 1 base, and the junction held 2 bases outside the gene matches. The germline gives CDR1 ENHRY, CDR2 SYGVKD. This CDR3 has 13 amino acids. CDR3 DNA sequence: TGTGCCATCACTGGGGGGGGCACAGATACGCAGTATTTT. Translated: CAITGGGTDTQYF.

The chain couples TRBV19 to TRBJ1-5; D not resolved. Trimming took 8 bases from V and 0 from J, leaving 5 bases between them. Germline loops: CDR1 LNHDA, CDR2 SQIVND (reference sequence). The CDR3 length is 12 residues. CDR3 nucleotides: TGTGCCAGTTGGGGTAGCAATCAGCCCCAGCATTTT. It is translated as CASWGSNQPQHF.

Only a few counts were recorded for this clone. The chain has TRBV10-3 and TRBJ1-2; TRBD1 matches 7 bases. This CDR3 has 11 residues. Germline V gives CDR1 ENHRY, CDR2 SYGVKD. The V gene end was trimmed by 4 bases and the J gene end by 7 bases; junction bases not matched to a gene: 0. The CDR3: CAISAGGGYTF. As DNA, the CDR3 is TGTGCCATCAGTGCAGGGGGTGGCTACACCTTC.

The chain links TRBV18 to TRBJ1-2; 10 bases are shared with TRBD1. From germline, CDR1 is KGHSH and CDR2 LQKENI. The CDR3 sequence is 14 residues long. The J segment lost 7 bases and the V segment lost 1 base, leaving 3 bases of the junction unmatched. CDR3 loop: CASSPLGQGVGYTF. In DNA form, the CDR3 reads TGTGCCAGCTCACCACTAGGACAGGGGGTTGGCTACACCTTC.

The genes are TRBV2 and TRBJ1-1; possible D gene TRBD1, 5 bases. The CDR3 runs to 15 residues. The V gene's germline CDR1 is SNHLY and CDR2 FYNNEI. V was shortened by 0 bases and J by 5 bases, with 13 bases between the two germline ends. The CDR3 region has the DNA TGTGCCAGCAGTGAAGCGCGGGGGGGAAGGACTGAAGCTTTCTTT. This gives the protein CASSEARGGRTEAFF. The whole variable domain, filled in from reference TRBV2 and TRBJ1-1, reads EPEVTQTPSHQVTQMGQEVILRCVPISNHLYFYWYRQILGQKVEFLVSFYNNEISEKSEIFDDQFSVERPDGSNFTLKIRSTKLEDSAMYFCASSEARGGRTEAFFGQGTRLTVV.

The chain recombines TRBV4-1 with TRBJ1-5; 7 positions match TRBD1. The ends lost 3 bases at V and 6 bases at J; junction bases unmatched: 8. The V gene's germline CDR1 is MGHRA and CDR2 YSYEKL. This CDR3 region has 15 residues. In DNA, the CDR3 is TGCGCCAGCAGCCAGATAAGACAGGGAGGTCAGCCCCAGCATTTT. This codes for CASSQIRQGGQPQHF.

The chain combines TRBV28 with TRBJ2-7; D is ambiguous. Per the germline V gene, CDR1 is MDHEN and CDR2 is SYDVKM. The V end was cut by 9 bases, the J end by 4 bases, with 13 bases between. This CDR3 contains 12 residues. CDR3 amino acids: CASGSWQYEQYF. CDR3 DNA sequence: TGTGCCAGTGGATCCTGGCAATACGAGCAGTACTTC.

The chain employs TRBV5-4 and TRBJ2-7, with D possibly being TRBD1 or TRBD2 (5 bases each). Germline CDR1 reads SGHNT; CDR2 reads YYREEE (reference sequence). Trimming removed 1 base at V and 0 bases at J, with 14 bases between. CDR3 size: 16 residues. The DNA of the CDR3 is TGTGCCAGCAGCTTGACGGGACGGGGCTACTCCTACGAGCAGTACTTC. It is translated as CASSLTGRGYSYEQYF.

This sequence joins TRBV28 and TRBJ2-5, with 8 positions matching TRBD2. The CDR3 spans 16 residues. J lost 1 base, V lost 1 base, and 5 bases had no gene match. The germline V gene encodes CDR1 MDHEN and CDR2 SYDVKM. CDR3 sequence reads: CASSLYPGGTQETQYF. In DNA form, the CDR3 reads TGTGCCAGCAGTTTATACCCGGGAGGGACCCAAGAGACCCAGTACTTC.

The chain couples TRBV7-2 to TRBJ2-4, with TRBD2 matching 12 bases. The V gene's germline CDR1 is SGHTA and CDR2 FQGNSA. With 5 bases clipped from V and 5 bases from J, the junction kept 1 base outside the gene matches. This CDR3 is 14 amino acids long. The CDR3 here is CASSRTSGENIQYF. The CDR3 DNA reads as TGTGCCAGCAGCCGGACTAGCGGGGAAAACATTCAGTACTTC.

The rearrangement joins TRBV4-1 to TRBJ2-1; a possible D gene is TRBD2 (6 bases). From germline, CDR1 is MGHRA and CDR2 YSYEKL. V gave up 0 bases and J gave up 9 bases, with 12 bases separating them. CDR3 length equals 14 residues. CDR3 sequence: CASSQDLRGGEQFF. CDR3 nucleotides: TGCGCCAGCAGCCAAGATTTAAGGGGAGGTGAGCAGTTCTTC.